Below, 21 T cell receptor beta chains from the same sample are listed, as sequenced in a study of shared clonotypes between healthy human individuals. Profiling relied on immunoSEQ multiplex PCR, and the TCRdb table lists in-frame clones only, not all of them. This sample carries some 1,100,000 clones, around 82% of them seen once, and the ten largest clones take about 0.52%. Sequenced material: memory CD4+ T cells from PBMCs. Subset: CD45RA-negative fraction. The receptors here all came from a man aged 18-30 years in good health. Some clones in this sample may be carry-over from other donors' samples.

This clone was picked up a small number of times. The chain carries TRBV7-6 and TRBJ2-7, with D perhaps matching TRBD1 (6 bases). The V gene lost 5 bases and the J gene lost 3 bases, with 14 bases spanning the gap. CDR1 SGHVS and CDR2 FNYEAQ come from the germline V gene. This CDR3 has 14 amino acids. This CDR3 is CASSGSGTFYEQYF. The CDR3 coding sequence is TGTGCCAGCAGCGGTTCCGGGACATTCTACGAGCAGTACTTC.

V and J are TRBV19 and TRBJ1-1; a weak D match, TRBD1 (5 bases). Deletions cut 5 bases from V and 1 base from J, with 17 bases between. Germline V gene sequence: CDR1 LNHDA, CDR2 SQIVND (reference sequence). The CDR3 runs 16 residues. This chain's CDR3 is CASSLLFGAPNTEAFF. CDR3 bases: TGTGCCAGTAGTCTTTTATTCGGGGCACCGAACACTGAAGCTTTCTTT.

The genes are TRBV28 and TRBJ2-7; 10 nucleotides line up with TRBD2. The germline gives CDR1 MDHEN, CDR2 SYDVKM. The CDR3 is 15 amino acids. The ends lost 7 bases at V and 2 bases at J; junction bases unmatched: 8. The CDR3 nucleotides read TGTGCCAGCACCGCTAGCGGGAGAGCCCCCTACGAGCAGTACTTC. It encodes CASTASGRAPYEQYF.

The genes are TRBV28 and TRBJ1-3; D remains unclear. The V gene's germline CDR1 is MDHEN and CDR2 SYDVKM. V dropped 0 bases and J dropped 0 bases, with 9 bases sitting between them. CDR3 length: 16 amino acids. For the CDR3, the DNA is TGTGCCAGCAGTTTATGGGGCGCGAGCTCTGGAAACACCATATATTTT. Protein: CASSLWGASSGNTIYF. Using reference TRBV28 and TRBJ1-3 for the parts outside the CDR3, the full variable domain is DVKVTQSSRYLVKRTGEKVFLECVQDMDHENMFWYRQDPGLGLRLIYFSYDVKMKEKGDIPEGYSVSREKKERFSLILESASTNQTSMYLCASSLWGASSGNTIYFGEGSWLTVV.

V and J are TRBV4-1 and TRBJ2-2, with D possibly TRBD1 on 5 matching bases. Germline V gene sequence: CDR1 MGHRA, CDR2 YSYEKL. The CDR3 is made up of 16 amino acids. V was shortened by 1 base and J by 5 bases, with 14 bases between the two germline ends. CDR3 sequence: CASSQGGGSWTGELFF. In nucleotides, the CDR3 is TGCGCCAGCAGCCAAGGGGGCGGAAGCTGGACCGGGGAGCTGTTTTTT.

The chain recombines TRBV4-3 with TRBJ2-5, with a tentative D call TRBD1 (5 bases). Trimming took off 4 bases at V and 1 base at J, with 16 bases between the two ends. Germline CDR1 reads LGHNA; CDR2 reads YSLEER. This CDR3 comprises 16 residues. Written as DNA, the CDR3 is TGCGCCAGCAGCCGCGGAAACCCCAGGGTCCAAGAGACCCAGTACTTC. Amino acid sequence: CASSRGNPRVQETQYF.

The J gene is TRBJ2-1, the V gene TRBV4-1; 8 bases agree with TRBD2. V trimming: 1 base; J trimming: 2 bases; junction bases outside the gene matches: 7. The CDR3 extends over 17 amino acids. Germline CDR1 reads MGHRA; CDR2 reads YSYEKL. Here the CDR3 DNA reads TGCGCCAGCAGCCAAGGTGATGGGACTAGGCCCTACAATGAGCAGTTCTTC. Translating it yields CASSQGDGTRPYNEQFF.

The chain joins TRBV5-5 to TRBJ1-2; TRBD1 matches 9 bases. CDR1 is SGHKS, CDR2 YYEKEE, per germline (reference sequence). This CDR3 is built from 14 residues. The V segment lost 3 bases and the J segment 4 bases; nucleotides outside the gene matches: 4. DNA of the CDR3: TGTGCCAGCAGCTGGGACAGGGCTTTCTATGGCTACACCTTC. Residues: CASSWDRAFYGYTF.

The chain uses TRBV2 and TRBJ2-7; tentatively, D is TRBD1 (6 bases). The CDR3 covers 14 residues. Germline values: CDR1 SNHLY, CDR2 FYNNEI. V was shortened by 7 bases and J by 7 bases, with 20 bases between the two germline ends. CDR3 in DNA: TGTGCCAGCAATGGGGTCAGGGGCCCTAGGGAGCAGTACTTC. It codes for CASNGVRGPREQYF.

The rearrangement uses TRBV28 and TRBJ2-5, with D perhaps TRBD1 (5 bases). Germline values: CDR1 MDHEN, CDR2 SYDVKM. V gave up 6 bases and J gave up 1 base, with 6 bases separating them. The CDR3 has 12 amino acids. This CDR3 is CASRQVQETQYF. Here the CDR3 DNA reads TGTGCCAGCAGACAGGTCCAAGAGACCCAGTACTTC.

The rearrangement links TRBV27 to TRBJ1-1, with 7 bases fitting TRBD1. Germline V gene data show CDR1 as MNHEY and CDR2 as SMNVEV (reference sequence). This CDR3 contains 13 residues. With V trimmed by 5 bases and J by 10 bases, 10 bases remained unmatched. The CDR3 DNA follows: TGTGCCAGCAGTCAGGACAGGAAGCGGGCAGCTTTCTTT. Translated: CASSQDRKRAAFF.

This chain uses TRBV15 with TRBJ1-1, with TRBD1 matching over 7 bases. Germline V gene lookup returns CDR1 LNHNV and CDR2 YYDKDF (reference sequence). V was clipped by 2 bases and J by 4 bases; unmatched bases: 4. The CDR3 has 14 amino acids. CDR3 sequence reads: CATSRNRDSTEAFF. The DNA for the CDR3 is TGTGCCACCAGCAGAAACCGGGACAGCACTGAAGCTTTCTTT.

The chain couples TRBV6-5 to TRBJ1-2; D not certain. CDR3 length: 11 residues. Trimming cost V 8 bases and J 3 bases, with 7 bases left between them. CDR1 is MNHEY, CDR2 SVGAGI, per germline. CDR3 DNA: TGTGCCAGCCGGGTCCACTATGGCTACACCTTC. As protein: CASRVHYGYTF.

This clone has just a few counts. V usage is TRBV18 and J usage is TRBJ1-2; 7 positions agree with TRBD1. CDR3 length equals 12 residues. Germline V gives CDR1 KGHSH, CDR2 LQKENI. After removal of 3 bases from V and 8 bases from J, the junction contained 3 bases not matched to a gene. CDR3 coding DNA: TGTGCCAGCTCACCGCCAGGGGGAGGCTACACCTTC. Translating it yields CASSPPGGGYTF. Full variable domain (remainder filled in from reference TRBV18 and TRBJ1-2): NAGVMQNPRHLVRRRGQEARLRCSPMKGHSHVYWYRQLPEEGLKFMVYLQKENIIDESGMPKERFSAEFPKEGPSILRIQQVVRGDSAAYFCASSPPGGGYTFGSGTRLTVV.

The chain combines TRBV30 with TRBJ2-7; possibly TRBD2 for D (5 bases). The V end was cut by 3 bases, the J end by 6 bases, with 12 bases between. Germline V lookup: CDR1 GTSNPN, CDR2 SVGIG (reference sequence). The length of the CDR3 is 12 residues. The CDR3 sequence is CAWSPRAGEQYF. The CDR3 DNA reads as TGTGCCTGGAGCCCCCGGGCGGGCGAGCAGTACTTC.

The J gene is TRBJ1-5, the V gene TRBV19; the match to TRBD1 covers 10 bases. With 6 bases clipped from V and 7 bases from J, the junction kept 6 bases outside the gene matches. The CDR3 is 14 amino acids. Germline V gene data show CDR1 as LNHDA and CDR2 as SQIVND (reference sequence). CDR3 sequence reads: CASSGQGGRQPQHF. CDR3 nucleotides: TGTGCCAGTAGCGGACAGGGGGGGAGGCAGCCCCAGCATTTT.

This chain joins TRBV6-6 and TRBJ2-5; D is possibly TRBD2 (6 bases). TRBJ2-7 explains the end of the DNA better; the J call may be wrong. The CDR3 sequence is 14 residues long. CDR1 MNHNY and CDR2 SVGAGI come from the germline V gene (reference sequence). CDR3 DNA: TGTGCCAGCAGTCCCGGGGACTGGAACTACGAGCAGTACTTC. Residues: CASSPGDWNYEQYF.

This clone was observed a single time. This chain uses TRBV5-4 with TRBJ2-7, with 7 bases matching TRBD1. The germline V gene has CDR1 SGHNT and CDR2 YYREEE (reference sequence). This CDR3 is built from 15 residues. V lost 4 bases and J lost 3; bases outside the gene matches: 10. CDR3 nucleotide sequence: TGTGCCAGCAGCCCCTCTGGGGGACAGAACTACGAGCAGTACTTC. Translation gives CASSPSGGQNYEQYF.

The chain has TRBV6-5 and TRBJ2-7, with 10 bases matching TRBD1. V lost 6 bases and J lost 6; bases outside the gene matches: 11. This CDR3 contains 15 residues. The germline V gene has CDR1 MNHEY and CDR2 SVGAGI. The CDR3 DNA reads TGTGCCAGCAGCGCGACCGCGACAGGGGGCGGCGAGCAGTACTTC. Translated: CASSATATGGGEQYF.

The genes are TRBV15 and TRBJ2-1; 7 bases are shared with TRBD2. Germline values: CDR1 LNHNV, CDR2 YYDKDF (reference sequence). This CDR3 is 18 amino acids long. V shed 2 bases, J shed 7 bases, and the junction held 17 bases outside the gene matches. For the CDR3, the DNA is TGTGCCACCAGCAGACATAAGTTACCGGGAGGAGCGTTGAATGAGCAGTTCTTC. Translating gives CATSRHKLPGGALNEQFF.

The rearrangement joins TRBV6-5 to TRBJ2-1; 9 bases match TRBD2. J gave up 5 bases and V 7 bases, and 6 bases lay outside the gene matches. The germline CDR1 and CDR2 sequences are MNHEY and SVGAGI. CDR3 size: 14 residues. The CDR3 region has the DNA TGTGCCAGCACCTCCGCGGGAGGGCACAATGAGCAGTTCTTC. Translating it yields CASTSAGGHNEQFF.